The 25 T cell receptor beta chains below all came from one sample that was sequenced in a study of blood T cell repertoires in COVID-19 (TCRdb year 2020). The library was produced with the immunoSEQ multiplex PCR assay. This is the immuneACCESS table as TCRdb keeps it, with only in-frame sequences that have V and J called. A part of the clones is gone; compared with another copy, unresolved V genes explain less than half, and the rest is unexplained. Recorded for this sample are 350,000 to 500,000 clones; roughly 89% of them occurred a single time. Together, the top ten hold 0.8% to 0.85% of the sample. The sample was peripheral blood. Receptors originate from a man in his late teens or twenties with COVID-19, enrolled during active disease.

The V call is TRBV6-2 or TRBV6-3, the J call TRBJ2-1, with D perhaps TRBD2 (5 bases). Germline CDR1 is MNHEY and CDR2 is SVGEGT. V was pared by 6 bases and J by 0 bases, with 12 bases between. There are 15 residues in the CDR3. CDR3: CASSLLGSSYNEQFF. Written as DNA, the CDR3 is TGTGCCAGCAGCCTACTAGGAAGCTCCTACAATGAGCAGTTCTTC.

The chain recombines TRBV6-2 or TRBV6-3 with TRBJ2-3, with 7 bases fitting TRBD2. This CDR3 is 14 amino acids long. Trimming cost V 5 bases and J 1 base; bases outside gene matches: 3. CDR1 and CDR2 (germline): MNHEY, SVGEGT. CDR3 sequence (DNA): TGTGCCAGCAGTGGACTAGGAGGCACAGATACGCAGTATTTT. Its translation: CASSGLGGTDTQYF.

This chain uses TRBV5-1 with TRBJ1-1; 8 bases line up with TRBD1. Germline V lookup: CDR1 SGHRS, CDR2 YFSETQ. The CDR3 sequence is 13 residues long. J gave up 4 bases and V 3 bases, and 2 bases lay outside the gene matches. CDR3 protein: CASSSGTGTEAFF. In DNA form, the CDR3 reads TGCGCCAGCAGCTCCGGGACAGGCACTGAAGCTTTCTTT.

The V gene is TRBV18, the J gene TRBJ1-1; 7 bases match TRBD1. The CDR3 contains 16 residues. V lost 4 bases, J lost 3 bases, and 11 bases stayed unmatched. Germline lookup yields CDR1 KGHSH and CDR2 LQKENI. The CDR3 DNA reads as TGTGCCAGCTCACAGACAGGGAGTGGTGTCGACACTGAAGCTTTCTTT. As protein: CASSQTGSGVDTEAFF.

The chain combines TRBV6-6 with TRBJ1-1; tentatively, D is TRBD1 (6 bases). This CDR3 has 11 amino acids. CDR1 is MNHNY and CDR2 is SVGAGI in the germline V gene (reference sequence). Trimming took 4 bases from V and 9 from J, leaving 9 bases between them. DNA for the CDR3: TGTGCCAGCAGTTCCAGGGGTCAAGCTTTCTTT. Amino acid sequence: CASSSRGQAFF.

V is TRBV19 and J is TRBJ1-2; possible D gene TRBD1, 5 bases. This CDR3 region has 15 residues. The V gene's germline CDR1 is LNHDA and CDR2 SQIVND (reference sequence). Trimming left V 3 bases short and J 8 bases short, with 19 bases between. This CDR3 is CASSIGSLGADGYTF. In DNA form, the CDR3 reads TGTGCCAGTAGTATTGGATCCCTAGGGGCGGACGGCTACACCTTC.

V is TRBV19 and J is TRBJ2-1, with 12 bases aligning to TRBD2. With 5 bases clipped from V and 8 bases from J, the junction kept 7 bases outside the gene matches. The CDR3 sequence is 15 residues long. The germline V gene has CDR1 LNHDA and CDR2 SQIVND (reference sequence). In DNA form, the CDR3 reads TGTGCCAGTAGTTTGACTAGCGGGAGCCCCCATGAGCAGTTCTTC. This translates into CASSLTSGSPHEQFF.

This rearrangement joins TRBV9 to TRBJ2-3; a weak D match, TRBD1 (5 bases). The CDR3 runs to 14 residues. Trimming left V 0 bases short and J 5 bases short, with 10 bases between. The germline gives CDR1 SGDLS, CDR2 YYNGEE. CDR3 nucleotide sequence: TGTGCCAGCAGCGTAGGGCAGGGCCAAGATACGCAGTATTTT. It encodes CASSVGQGQDTQYF.

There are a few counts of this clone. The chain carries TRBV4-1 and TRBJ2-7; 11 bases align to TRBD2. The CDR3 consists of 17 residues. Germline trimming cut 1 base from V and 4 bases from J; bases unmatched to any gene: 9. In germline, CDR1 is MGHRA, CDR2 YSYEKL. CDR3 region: CASSQVQVAGGKYEQYF. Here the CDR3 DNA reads TGCGCCAGCAGCCAAGTACAGGTAGCGGGGGGGAAATACGAGCAGTACTTC.

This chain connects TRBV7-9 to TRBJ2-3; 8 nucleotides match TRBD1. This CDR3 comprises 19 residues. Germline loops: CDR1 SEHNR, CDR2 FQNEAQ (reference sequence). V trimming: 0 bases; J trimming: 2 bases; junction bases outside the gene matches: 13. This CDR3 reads CASSLAHGQGLGYTDTQYF. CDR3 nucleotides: TGTGCCAGCAGCTTAGCCCACGGACAGGGATTGGGGTACACAGATACGCAGTATTTT.

The CDR3 here is CASSASVRVPGELFF. CDR3 in DNA: TGTGCCAGCAGTGCCTCGGTACGAGTACCCGGGGAGCTGTTTTTT. The chain links TRBV27 to TRBJ2-2; D remains unclear. Germline values: CDR1 MNHEY, CDR2 SMNVEV (reference sequence). V was shortened by 5 bases and J by 6 bases, with 16 bases between the two germline ends. The CDR3 totals 15 residues.

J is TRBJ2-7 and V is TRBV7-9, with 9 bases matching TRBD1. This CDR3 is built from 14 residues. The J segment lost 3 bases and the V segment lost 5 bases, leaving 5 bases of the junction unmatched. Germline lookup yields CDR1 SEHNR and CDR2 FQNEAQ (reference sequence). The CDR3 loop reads CASSPDRGSYEQYF. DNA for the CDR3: TGTGCCAGCAGCCCGGACAGGGGTAGCTACGAGCAGTACTTC.

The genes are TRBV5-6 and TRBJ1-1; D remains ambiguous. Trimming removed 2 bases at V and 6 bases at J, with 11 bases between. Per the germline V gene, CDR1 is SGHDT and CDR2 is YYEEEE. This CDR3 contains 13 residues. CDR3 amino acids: CASSFGSSAEAFF. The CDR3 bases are TGTGCCAGCAGCTTTGGAAGTAGCGCTGAAGCTTTCTTT.

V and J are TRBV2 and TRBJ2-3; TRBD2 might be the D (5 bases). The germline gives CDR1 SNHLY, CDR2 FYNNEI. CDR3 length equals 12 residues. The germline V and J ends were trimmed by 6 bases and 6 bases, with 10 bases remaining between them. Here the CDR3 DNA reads TGTGCCAGCAGGGACTCGCTCGATACGCAGTATTTT. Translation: CASRDSLDTQYF. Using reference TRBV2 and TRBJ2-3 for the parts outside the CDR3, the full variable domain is EPEVTQTPSHQVTQMGQEVILRCVPISNHLYFYWYRQILGQKVEFLVSFYNNEISEKSEIFDDQFSVERPDGSNFTLKIRSTKLEDSAMYFCASRDSLDTQYFGPGTRLTVL.

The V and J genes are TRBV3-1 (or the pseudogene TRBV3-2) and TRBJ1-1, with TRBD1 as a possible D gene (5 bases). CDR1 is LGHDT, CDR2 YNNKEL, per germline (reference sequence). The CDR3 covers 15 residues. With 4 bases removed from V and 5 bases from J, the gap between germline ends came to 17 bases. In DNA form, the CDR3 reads TGTGCCAGCAGCCTCTTGGGGGGTAGAGGAACTGAAGCTTTCTTT. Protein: CASSLLGGRGTEAFF.

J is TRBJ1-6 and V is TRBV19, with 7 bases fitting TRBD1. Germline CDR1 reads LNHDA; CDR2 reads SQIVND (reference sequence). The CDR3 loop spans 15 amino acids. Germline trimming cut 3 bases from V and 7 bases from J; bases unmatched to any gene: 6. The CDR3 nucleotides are TGTGCCAGTAGTATTATAGGGGGCAGGAATTCACCCCTCCACTTT. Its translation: CASSIIGGRNSPLHF. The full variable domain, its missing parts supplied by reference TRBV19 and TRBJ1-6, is DGGITQSPKYLFRKEGQNVTLSCEQNLNHDAMYWYRQDPGQGLRLIYYSQIVNDFQKGDIAEGYSVSREKKESFPLTVTSAQKNPTAFYLCASSIIGGRNSPLHFGNGTRLTVT.

The DNA of the CDR3 is TGTGCCAGCAGTACCCAGGGACAGGGGGCAACCTACAATGAGCAGTTCTTC. Translated: CASSTQGQGATYNEQFF. V usage is TRBV28 and J usage is TRBJ2-1; TRBD1 matches at 12 bases. The CDR3 runs 17 residues. CDR1 and CDR2 (germline): MDHEN, SYDVKM. Trimming removed 5 bases from V and 2 bases from J; junction bases left unmatched: 7.

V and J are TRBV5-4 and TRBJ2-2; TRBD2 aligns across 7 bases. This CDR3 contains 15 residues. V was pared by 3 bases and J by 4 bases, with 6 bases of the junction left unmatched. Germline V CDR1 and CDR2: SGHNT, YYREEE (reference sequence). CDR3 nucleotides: TGTGCCAGCAGCTACGGACTAGAGGGCACCGGGGAGCTGTTTTTT. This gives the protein CASSYGLEGTGELFF.

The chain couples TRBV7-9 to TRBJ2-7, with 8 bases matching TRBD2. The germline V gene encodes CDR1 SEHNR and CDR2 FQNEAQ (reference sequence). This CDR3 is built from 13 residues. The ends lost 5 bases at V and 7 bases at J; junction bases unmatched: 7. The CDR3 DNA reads TGTGCCAGCAGCACGCTAGCGGGCGGGGAGCAGTACTTC. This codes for CASSTLAGGEQYF.

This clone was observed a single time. In DNA, the CDR3 is TGTGCCAGCAGCTTAGGACGGCGGACAGGGGAGGAGACCCAGTACTTC. Its translation: CASSLGRRTGEETQYF. J is TRBJ2-5 and V is TRBV7-9, with 9 bases fitting TRBD1. The junction had 8 bases not matched to a gene; V was cut back by 1 base and J by 5 bases. This CDR3 comprises 16 residues. Germline CDR1 and CDR2: SEHNR and FQNEAQ (reference sequence).

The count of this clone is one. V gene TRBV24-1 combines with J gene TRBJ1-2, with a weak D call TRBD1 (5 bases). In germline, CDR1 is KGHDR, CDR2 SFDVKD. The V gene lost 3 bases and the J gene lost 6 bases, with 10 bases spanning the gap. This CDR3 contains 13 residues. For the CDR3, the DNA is TGTGCCACCAGTGATAGGAGGGGCGATGGCTACACCTTC. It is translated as CATSDRRGDGYTF.

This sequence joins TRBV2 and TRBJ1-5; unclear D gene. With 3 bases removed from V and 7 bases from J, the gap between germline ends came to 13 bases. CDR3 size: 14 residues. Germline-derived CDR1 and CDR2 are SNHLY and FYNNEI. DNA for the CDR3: TGTGCCAGCAGTGACTACCCAGGCTCACAGCCCCAGCATTTT. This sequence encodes CASSDYPGSQPQHF. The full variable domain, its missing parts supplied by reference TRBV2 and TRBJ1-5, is EPEVTQTPSHQVTQMGQEVILRCVPISNHLYFYWYRQILGQKVEFLVSFYNNEISEKSEIFDDQFSVERPDGSNFTLKIRSTKLEDSAMYFCASSDYPGSQPQHFGDGTRLSIL.

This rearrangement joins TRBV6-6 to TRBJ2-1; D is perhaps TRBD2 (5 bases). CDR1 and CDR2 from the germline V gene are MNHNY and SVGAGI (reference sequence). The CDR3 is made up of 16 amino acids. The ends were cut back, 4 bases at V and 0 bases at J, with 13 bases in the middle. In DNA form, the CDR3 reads TGTGCCAGCAGTTCCGAGGACTGGCCCTCCTACAATGAGCAGTTCTTC. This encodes CASSSEDWPSYNEQFF.

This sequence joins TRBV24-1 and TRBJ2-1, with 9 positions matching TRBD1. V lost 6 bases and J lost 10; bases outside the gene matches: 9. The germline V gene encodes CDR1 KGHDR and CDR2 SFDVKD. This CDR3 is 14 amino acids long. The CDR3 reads CATSPGQGIREQFF. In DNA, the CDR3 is TGTGCCACCAGTCCGGGACAGGGTATTAGGGAGCAGTTCTTC.

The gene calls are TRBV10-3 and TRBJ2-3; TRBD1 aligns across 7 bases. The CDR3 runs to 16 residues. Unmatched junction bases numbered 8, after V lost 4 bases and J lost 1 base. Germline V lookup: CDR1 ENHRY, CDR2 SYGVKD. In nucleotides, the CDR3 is TGTGCCATCAGTGGGGACCGGGACAGAGGCACAGATACGCAGTATTTT. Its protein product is CAISGDRDRGTDTQYF.